These 19 T cell receptor beta chains were sequenced from one sample in a study of technical replicates of blood from several donors. TCRdb keeps only in-frame clones here, not all; method: immunoSEQ multiplex PCR. The table has under 75,000 clones, 90% to 95% seen once. Sequencing used T cells isolated from PBMCs. The receptor source for this set is a human donor in good health.

The chain combines TRBV28 with TRBJ2-7; TRBD2 matches 7 bases. CDR1 and CDR2 from the germline V gene are MDHEN and SYDVKM. Trimming cost V 0 bases and J 5 bases; bases outside gene matches: 7. The CDR3 runs to 15 residues. The CDR3 DNA follows: TGTGCCAGCAGTTTATGGCGGGAGAGGGGCCACGAGCAGTACTTC. Its protein is CASSLWRERGHEQYF.

This chain joins TRBV7-2 and TRBJ2-7; tentative D call: TRBD2 (5 bases). This CDR3 contains 13 residues. From germline, CDR1 is SGHTA and CDR2 FQGNSA. With 3 bases removed from V and 1 base from J, the gap between germline ends came to 7 bases. For the CDR3, the DNA is TGTGCCAGCAGCTTCGGGGAGTCCTACGAGCAGTACTTC. Its translation: CASSFGESYEQYF. Full variable domain (outside the CDR3, taken from reference TRBV7-2 and TRBJ2-7): GAGVSQSPSNKVTEKGKDVELRCDPISGHTALYWYRQSLGQGLEFLIYFQGNSAPDKSGLPSDRFSAERTGGSVSTLTIQRTQQEDSAVYLCASSFGESYEQYFGPGTRLTVT.

The chain employs TRBV11-2 and TRBJ2-1; no firm D call. The germline CDR1 and CDR2 sequences are SGHAT and FQNNGV. With 1 base removed from V and 3 bases from J, the gap between germline ends came to 10 bases. The CDR3 runs to 15 residues. The CDR3 nucleotides are TGTGCCAGCAGCTTAGTTGCGGTCCTCTACAATGAGCAGTTCTTC. It translates to CASSLVAVLYNEQFF.

A single count supports this clone. V usage is TRBV25-1 and J usage is TRBJ2-5; 7 bases map to TRBD1. Germline assignment: CDR1 MGHDK and CDR2 SYGVNS. This CDR3 spans 15 amino acids. V lost 5 bases and J lost 3; bases outside the gene matches: 9. The CDR3 DNA follows: TGTGCCAGCAGTCCCACCGACAGGGTAGAAGAGACCCAGTACTTC. It encodes CASSPTDRVEETQYF.

J is TRBJ2-5 and V is TRBV10-3; tentatively, D is TRBD1 (5 bases). Trimming shortened V by 2 bases and J by 5 bases, and 12 bases separated the two germline ends. The germline V gene has CDR1 ENHRY and CDR2 SYGVKD. This CDR3 has 14 amino acids. The CDR3 protein is CAISERASGETQYF. The CDR3 nucleotides are TGTGCCATCAGTGAGCGGGCTTCAGGGGAGACCCAGTACTTC.

The CDR3 DNA reads as TGTGCCAGCAGGAGGACAGGTGGGGAGGCTGAAGCTTTCTTT. This gives the protein CASRRTGGEAEAFF. The V and J genes are TRBV6-1 and TRBJ1-1; 7 bases fit TRBD1. CDR1 is MNHNS, CDR2 SASEGT, per germline. This CDR3 has 14 residues. V dropped 6 bases and J dropped 6; count of bases not matched to a gene: 10.

This chain links TRBV2 with TRBJ1-5; 9 bases align to TRBD1. J gave up 7 bases and V 9 bases, and 10 bases lay outside the gene matches. Germline V gene sequence: CDR1 SNHLY, CDR2 FYNNEI. The CDR3 loop spans 14 amino acids. The CDR3 coding sequence is TGTGCCAGTTCGGGACAGGGACTGGGACAGCCCCAGCATTTT. Translating gives CASSGQGLGQPQHF.

The chain joins TRBV5-1 to TRBJ1-2; D possibly corresponds to TRBD1 (6 bases). V dropped 4 bases and J dropped 1 base, with 14 bases sitting between them. The CDR3 has 15 amino acids. Germline V lookup: CDR1 SGHRS, CDR2 YFSETQ. The DNA for the CDR3 is TGCGCCAGCAGCGAACGAGGGGGTGGTAACTATGGCTACACCTTC. It is translated as CASSERGGGNYGYTF.

The rearrangement joins TRBV28 to TRBJ1-2; no definite D call. This CDR3 is 14 amino acids long. V dropped 6 bases and J dropped 1 base, with 12 bases sitting between them. In germline, CDR1 is MDHEN, CDR2 SYDVKM. CDR3 loop: CASSPPSINYGYTF. In DNA, the CDR3 is TGTGCCAGCAGCCCCCCTTCTATTAACTATGGCTACACCTTC.

The genes are TRBV18 and TRBJ2-7; 9 nucleotides align to TRBD2. J lost 0 bases, V lost 4 bases, and 4 bases had no gene match. The CDR3 sequence is 15 residues long. Germline CDR1 is KGHSH and CDR2 is LQKENI. The CDR3 sequence: CASSRSSGVSYEQYF. As DNA, the CDR3 is TGTGCCAGCTCACGATCTAGCGGGGTCTCCTACGAGCAGTACTTC.

This clone is a singleton in its sample. The chain joins TRBV5-8 to TRBJ2-2; perhaps TRBD2 as D (5 bases). The germline gives CDR1 SGHTS, CDR2 YDEGEE. Deletions cut 2 bases from V and 0 bases from J, with 8 bases between. This CDR3 has 15 amino acids. In nucleotides, the CDR3 is TGTGCCAGCAGCTTAGGACTTACGAACACCGGGGAGCTGTTTTTT. As protein: CASSLGLTNTGELFF.

This clone was seen once. The chain carries TRBV6-1 and TRBJ1-1, with 7 bases identical to TRBD1. The CDR3 runs to 13 residues. Germline V gene sequence: CDR1 MNHNS, CDR2 SASEGT. Unmatched junction bases numbered 8, after V lost 2 bases and J lost 11 bases. CDR3 residues: CASSERGRLAAFF. The CDR3 DNA follows: TGTGCCAGCAGTGAAAGGGGGCGCTTGGCCGCTTTCTTT.

The chain uses TRBV5-4 and TRBJ2-1, with 7 bases lining up with TRBD2. Germline CDR1 reads SGHNT; CDR2 reads YYREEE (reference sequence). This CDR3 is built from 13 residues. V lost 7 bases to trimming and J lost 8 bases; unmatched junction nucleotides: 9. The chain's CDR3 is CASFGLGRDEQFF. As DNA, the CDR3 is TGTGCCAGCTTCGGGCTAGGGAGGGATGAGCAGTTCTTC.

The chain couples TRBV9 to TRBJ1-1; TRBD1 might be the D (5 bases). Trimming took 3 bases from V and 4 from J, leaving 13 bases between them. The CDR3 is 14 residues long. CDR1 is SGDLS, CDR2 YYNGEE, per germline. CDR3 DNA sequence: TGTGCCAGCAGCGCAGAAGGGGATGTCACTGAAGCTTTCTTT. As protein: CASSAEGDVTEAFF.

The CDR3 region has the DNA TGCAGCGTTGAAGATCCCGGGTACTCCTACAATGAGCAGTTCTTC. As protein: CSVEDPGYSYNEQFF. The chain joins TRBV29-1 to TRBJ2-1; D is undetermined. This CDR3 has 15 amino acids. V was cut by 0 bases and J by 0 bases, with 9 bases left in between. CDR1 is SQVTM and CDR2 is ANQGSEA in the germline V gene.

The chain recombines TRBV4-2 with TRBJ2-1, with 9 bases that match TRBD1. Germline V gene lookup returns CDR1 LGHNA and CDR2 YNFKEQ. The CDR3 runs to 16 residues. The V segment lost 1 base and the J segment 8 bases; nucleotides outside the gene matches: 9. The CDR3 protein is CASSQVDGTGYDEQFF. CDR3 nucleotides: TGTGCCAGCAGCCAAGTAGACGGGACAGGGTATGATGAGCAGTTCTTC.

About this clone: Other DNA sequences in the same sample also yield this CDR3. The J gene is TRBJ1-1, the V gene TRBV27; possible D gene TRBD1, 6 bases. CDR1 is MNHEY, CDR2 SMNVEV, per germline (reference sequence). This CDR3 spans 14 amino acids. Trimming removed 0 bases from V and 4 bases from J, with 9 bases in between. The CDR3 sequence: CASSLSRGGTEAFF. In nucleotides, the CDR3 is TGTGCCAGCAGTTTATCGAGGGGGGGCACTGAAGCTTTCTTT.

The CDR3 nucleotides read TGTGCCAGTAGTCAACGCCGGGGGGGAGGGCAAGAGACCCAGTACTTC. Its translation is CASSQRRGGGQETQYF. The rearrangement uses TRBV19 and TRBJ2-5; TRBD2 aligns across 8 bases. Per germline, CDR1 LNHDA and CDR2 SQIVND (reference sequence). This CDR3 contains 16 residues. Trimming at V came to 5 bases and at J to 2 bases, leaving 10 bases not matched to a gene. Looking up the rest from reference TRBV19 and TRBJ2-5 gives the full variable domain: DGGITQSPKYLFRKEGQNVTLSCEQNLNHDAMYWYRQDPGQGLRLIYYSQIVNDFQKGDIAEGYSVSREKKESFPLTVTSAQKNPTAFYLCASSQRRGGGQETQYFGPGTRLLVL.

V is TRBV7-3 and J is TRBJ2-2, with 10 bases fitting TRBD2. Germline V gene data show CDR1 as SGHTA and CDR2 as FQGTGA. The junction had 10 bases not matched to a gene; V was cut back by 1 base and J by 2 bases. There are 19 residues in the CDR3. CDR3 nucleotide sequence: TGTGCCAGCAGCTTAAGAAGCAGCGGGAGGGCCATCAACACCGGGGAGCTGTTTTTT. This gives the protein CASSLRSSGRAINTGELFF.